This is a list of T cell receptor beta chains from one sample in a study of T cells after yellow fever vaccination. TCRdb called the 5' RACE reads again in MiXCR, with one record for every CDR3 protein. The data contain around 120,000 distinct CDR3 sequences, roughly 7.9% of them singletons. Sequences were derived from CD4+ T cells sorted from PBMCs, sampled roughly 45 days after the first yellow fever vaccination. All receptors derive from a man aged 18 to 29 who received the YFV17D yellow fever vaccine. The CDR3 runs from the conserved cysteine through the conserved F or W. D genes are given only for firm matches. The size of a clone is reported for some rows only, either as once, few or many, or as a class for expanded clones.

V gene	D gene	J gene	clone size	CDR3 DNA	CDR3 protein
TRBV7-2	TRBD2	TRBJ2-5	many	TGTGCCAGCAGCCGACTAGCGGGGGGGCCTGGGTTC	CASSRLAGGPGF
TRBV12-3/TRBV12-4	-	TRBJ1-1	-	TGTGCCAGCAGTTTAGTATGGGTGCCCAGCACTGAAGCTTTCTTT	CASSLVWVPSTEAFF
TRBV10-3	-	TRBJ2-5	many	TGTGCCATCAGTCAGGGGGGGTACCAAGAGACCCAGTACTTC	CAISQGGYQETQYF
TRBV9	-	TRBJ2-3	many	TGTGCCAGCAGCGTCATGGGGGGCCGAGATACGCAGTATTTT	CASSVMGGRDTQYF
TRBV10-3	TRBD2	TRBJ2-3	many	TGTGCCATCAGGGACGGTGGAGCGGGAGCGGATACGCAGTATTTT	CAIRDGGAGADTQYF
TRBV10-2	-	TRBJ1-5	many	TGCGCCAGCAGTGATGGTCGGGTCACAATCAGGCCCCAGCATTTT	CASSDGRVTIRPQHF
TRBV7-9	-	TRBJ2-7	many	TGTGCCAGCAGCTCGGACGCCGCCTACGAGCAGTACTTC	CASSSDAAYEQYF
TRBV5-1	TRBD1	TRBJ1-4	many	TGCGCCAGCAGCTTGACAGGGGGCGGCAGCGAAAAACTGTTTTTT	CASSLTGGGSEKLFF
TRBV4-2	-	TRBJ2-1	few	TGTGCCAGCAGCCAGGGGGACTTCGATTACAATGAGCAGTTCTTC	CASSQGDFDYNEQFF
TRBV7-9	TRBD2	TRBJ2-3	many	TGTGCCAGCAGCTTACTGCGGGGGGGCACAGATACGCAGTATTTT	CASSLLRGGTDTQYF
TRBV5-1	-	TRBJ2-2	many	TGCGCCAGCAGCTTAGGTGACACCGGGGAGCTGTTTTTT	CASSLGDTGELFF
TRBV10-3	-	TRBJ1-2	many	TGTGCCATCAGTTCAAACACACTACTATCGAAGACTGGCTATGGCTACACCTTC	CAISSNTLLSKTGYGYTF
TRBV11-2	-	TRBJ2-5	many	TGTGCCAGCAGCACCCTTTGGGGAGGTCAAGAGACCCAGTACTTC	CASSTLWGGQETQYF
TRBV5-1	TRBD2	TRBJ2-5	few	TGCGCCAGCAGCTTGGGGGTCGGGGGGACGGAGACCCAGTACTTC	CASSLGVGGTETQYF
TRBV12-3/TRBV12-4	-	TRBJ2-2	many	TGTGCCAGCAGTCAGACGGCCTGGGCCGGGGAGCTGTTTTTT	CASSQTAWAGELFF
TRBV20-1	TRBD1	TRBJ2-1	many	TGCAGTGCCCCGACAGGGGGCTACTCCTACAATGAGCAGTTCTTC	CSAPTGGYSYNEQFF
TRBV19	TRBD1	TRBJ2-1	-	TGTGCCAGTAGTGCAGGGGGCCGAACCTACAATGAGCAGTTCTTC	CASSAGGRTYNEQFF